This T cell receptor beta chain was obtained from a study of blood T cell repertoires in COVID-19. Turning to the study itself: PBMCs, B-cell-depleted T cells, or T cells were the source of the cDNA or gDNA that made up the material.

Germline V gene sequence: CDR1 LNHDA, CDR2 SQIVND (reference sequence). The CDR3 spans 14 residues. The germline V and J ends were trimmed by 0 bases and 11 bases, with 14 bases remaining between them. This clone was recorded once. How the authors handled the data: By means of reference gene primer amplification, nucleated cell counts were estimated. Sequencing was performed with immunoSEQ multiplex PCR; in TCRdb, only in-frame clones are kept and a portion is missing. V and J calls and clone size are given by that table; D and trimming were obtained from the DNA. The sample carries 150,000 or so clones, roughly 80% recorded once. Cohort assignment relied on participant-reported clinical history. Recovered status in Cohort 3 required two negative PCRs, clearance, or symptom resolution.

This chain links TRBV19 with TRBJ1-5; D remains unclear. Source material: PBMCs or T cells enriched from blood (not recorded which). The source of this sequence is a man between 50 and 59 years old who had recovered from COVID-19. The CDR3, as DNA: TGTGCCAGTAGTATAGAGGAGGCCGTCGGGACCCAGCATTTT. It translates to CASSIEEAVGTQHF.